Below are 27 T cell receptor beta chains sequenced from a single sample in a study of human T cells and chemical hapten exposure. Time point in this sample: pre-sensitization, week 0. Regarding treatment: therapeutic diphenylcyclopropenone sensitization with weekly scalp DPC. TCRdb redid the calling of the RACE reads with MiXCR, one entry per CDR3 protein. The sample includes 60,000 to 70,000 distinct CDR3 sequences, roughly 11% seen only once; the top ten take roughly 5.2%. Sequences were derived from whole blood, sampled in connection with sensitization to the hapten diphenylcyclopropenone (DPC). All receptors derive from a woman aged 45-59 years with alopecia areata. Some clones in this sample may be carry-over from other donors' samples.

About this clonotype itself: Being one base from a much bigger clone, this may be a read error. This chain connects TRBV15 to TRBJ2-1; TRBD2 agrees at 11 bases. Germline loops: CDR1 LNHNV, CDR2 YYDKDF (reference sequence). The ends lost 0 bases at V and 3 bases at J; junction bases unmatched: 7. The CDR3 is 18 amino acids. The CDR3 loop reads CATSRDLLAGVGYNEQFF. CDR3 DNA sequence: TGTGCCACCAGCAGAGATCTACTAGCGGGAGTTGGCTACAATGAGCAGTTCTTC. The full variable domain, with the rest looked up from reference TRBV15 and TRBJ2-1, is DAMVIQNPRYQVTQFGKPVTLSCSQTLNHNVMYWYQQKSSQAPKLLFHYYDKDFNNEADTPDNFQSRRPNTSFCFLDIRSPGLGDTAMYLCATSRDLLAGVGYNEQFFGPGTRLTVL.

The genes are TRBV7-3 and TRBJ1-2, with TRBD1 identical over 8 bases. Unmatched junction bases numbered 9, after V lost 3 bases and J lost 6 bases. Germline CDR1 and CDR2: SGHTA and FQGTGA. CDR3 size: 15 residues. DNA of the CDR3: TGTGCCAGCAGCTTTGCAGGGGGCGATGGAGATGGCTACACCTTC. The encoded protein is CASSFAGGDGDGYTF.

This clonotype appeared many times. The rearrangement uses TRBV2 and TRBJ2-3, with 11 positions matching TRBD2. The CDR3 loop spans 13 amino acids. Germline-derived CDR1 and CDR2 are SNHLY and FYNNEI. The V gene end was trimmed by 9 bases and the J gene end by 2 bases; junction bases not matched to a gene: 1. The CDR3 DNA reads TGTGCCAGGACTAGCGGGGTCACAGATACGCAGTATTTT. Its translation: CARTSGVTDTQYF.

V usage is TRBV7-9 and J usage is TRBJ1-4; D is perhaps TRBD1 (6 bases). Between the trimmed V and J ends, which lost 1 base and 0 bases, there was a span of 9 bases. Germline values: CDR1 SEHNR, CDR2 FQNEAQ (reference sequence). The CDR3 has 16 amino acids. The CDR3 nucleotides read TGTGCCAGCAGCTTAGACAGGGCTGCAACTAATGAAAAACTGTTTTTT. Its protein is CASSLDRAATNEKLFF.

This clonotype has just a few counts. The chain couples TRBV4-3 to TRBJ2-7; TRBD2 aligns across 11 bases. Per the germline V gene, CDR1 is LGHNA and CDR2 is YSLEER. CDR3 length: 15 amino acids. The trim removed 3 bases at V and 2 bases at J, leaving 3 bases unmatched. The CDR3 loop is CASSQASGGPYEQYF. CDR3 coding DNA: TGCGCCAGCAGCCAGGCTAGCGGGGGGCCCTACGAGCAGTACTTC.

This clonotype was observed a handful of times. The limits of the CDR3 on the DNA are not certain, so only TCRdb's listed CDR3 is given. CDR3 region: CASSSSRASYSDTQYF. The rearrangement uses TRBV27 and TRBJ2-3; TRBD2, as called in the table, went unchecked against the DNA. CDR1 is MNHEY and CDR2 is SMNVEV in the germline V gene (reference sequence). The CDR3 region is 16 residues in length, termini included.

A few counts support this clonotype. For the CDR3, the DNA is TGTGCCAGCGGGGGGGCCATCTATGAGCAGTTCTTC. Its translation is CASGGAIYEQFF. The chain uses TRBV2 and TRBJ2-1; perhaps TRBD2 as D (7 bases). The length of the CDR3 is 12 residues. The germline gives CDR1 SNHLY, CDR2 FYNNEI. The V end lost 8 bases, the J end lost 8 bases, and 13 bases lay between the germline ends.

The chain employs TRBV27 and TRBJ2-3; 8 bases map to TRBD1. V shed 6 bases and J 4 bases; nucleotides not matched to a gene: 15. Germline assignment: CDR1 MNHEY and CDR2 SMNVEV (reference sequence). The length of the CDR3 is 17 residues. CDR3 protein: CASSNKGQGMIADTQYF. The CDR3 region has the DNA TGTGCCAGCAGCAATAAAGGACAGGGCATGATCGCAGATACGCAGTATTTT.

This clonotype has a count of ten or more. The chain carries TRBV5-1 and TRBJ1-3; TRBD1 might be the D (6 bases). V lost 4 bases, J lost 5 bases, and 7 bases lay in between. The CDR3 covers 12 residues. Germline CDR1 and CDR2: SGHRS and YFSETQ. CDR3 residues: CASSRDRNTIYF. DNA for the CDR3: TGCGCCAGCAGCAGGGACAGAAACACCATATATTTT.

DNA for the CDR3: TGCAGTGCTAGAGAGAACTATGAGCAGTTCTTC. Protein sequence: CSARENYEQFF. This rearrangement joins TRBV20-1 to TRBJ2-1; D not certain. The CDR3 is 11 amino acids. Germline-derived CDR1 and CDR2 are DFQATT and SNEGSKA (reference sequence). V was shortened by 0 bases and J by 8 bases, with 5 bases between the two germline ends.

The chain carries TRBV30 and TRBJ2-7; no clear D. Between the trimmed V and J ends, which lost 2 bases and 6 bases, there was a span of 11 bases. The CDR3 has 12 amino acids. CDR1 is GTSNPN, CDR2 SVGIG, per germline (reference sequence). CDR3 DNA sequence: TGTGCCTGGAGTAATAGGGTCGGCGAGCAGTACTTC. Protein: CAWSNRVGEQYF.

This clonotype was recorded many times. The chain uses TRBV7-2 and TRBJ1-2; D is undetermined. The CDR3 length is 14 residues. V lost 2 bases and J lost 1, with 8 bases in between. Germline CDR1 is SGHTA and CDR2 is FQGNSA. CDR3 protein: CASSLLVLNYGYTF. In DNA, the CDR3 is TGTGCCAGCAGCTTATTGGTGCTTAACTATGGCTACACCTTC.

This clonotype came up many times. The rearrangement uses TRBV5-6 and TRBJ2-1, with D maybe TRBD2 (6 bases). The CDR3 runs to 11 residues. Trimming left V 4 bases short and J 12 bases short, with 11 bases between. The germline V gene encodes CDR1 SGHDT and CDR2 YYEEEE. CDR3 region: CASSHRDLQFF. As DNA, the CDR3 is TGTGCCAGCAGCCACCGGGACTTGCAGTTCTTC.

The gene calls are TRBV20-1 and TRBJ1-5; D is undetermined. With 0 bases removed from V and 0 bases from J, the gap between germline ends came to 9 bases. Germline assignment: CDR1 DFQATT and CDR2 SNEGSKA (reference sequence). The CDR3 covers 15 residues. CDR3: CSARDQWNSNQPQHF. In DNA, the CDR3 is TGCAGTGCTAGAGACCAGTGGAATAGCAATCAGCCCCAGCATTTT.

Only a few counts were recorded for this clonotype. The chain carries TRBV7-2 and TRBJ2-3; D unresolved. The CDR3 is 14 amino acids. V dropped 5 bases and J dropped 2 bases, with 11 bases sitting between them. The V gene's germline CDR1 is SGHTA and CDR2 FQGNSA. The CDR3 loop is CASSPSHNTDTQYF. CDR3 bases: TGTGCCAGCAGCCCGTCCCATAACACAGATACGCAGTATTTT.

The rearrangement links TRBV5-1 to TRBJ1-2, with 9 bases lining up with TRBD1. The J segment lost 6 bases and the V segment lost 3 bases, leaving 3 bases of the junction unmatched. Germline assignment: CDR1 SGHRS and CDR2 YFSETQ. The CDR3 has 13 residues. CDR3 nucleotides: TGCGCCAGCAGCTGGAGGACAGGGGATGGCTACACCTTC. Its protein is CASSWRTGDGYTF.

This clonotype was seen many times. The CDR3 spells CASQLAGNYEQYF. The CDR3 coding sequence is TGCGCCAGCCAACTAGCGGGAAATTACGAGCAGTACTTC. The chain employs TRBV5-1 and TRBJ2-7; 10 bases agree with TRBD2. The CDR3 length is 13 residues. Germline CDR1 and CDR2: SGHRS and YFSETQ. The V gene end was trimmed by 7 bases and the J gene end by 4 bases; junction bases not matched to a gene: 5. Together with reference TRBV5-1 and TRBJ2-7, the CDR3 gives the full variable domain: KAGVTQTPRYLIKTRGQQVTLSCSPISGHRSVSWYQQTPGQGLQFLFEYFSETQRNKGNFPGRFSGRQFSNSRSEMNVSTLELGDSALYLCASQLAGNYEQYFGPGTRLTVT.

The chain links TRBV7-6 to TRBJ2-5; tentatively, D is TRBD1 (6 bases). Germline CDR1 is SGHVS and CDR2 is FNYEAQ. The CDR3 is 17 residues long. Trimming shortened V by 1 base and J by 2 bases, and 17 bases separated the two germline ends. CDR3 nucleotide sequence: TGTGCCAGCAGCTTAGGAGTCACAGGGAGCCCGCAAGAGACCCAGTACTTC. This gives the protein CASSLGVTGSPQETQYF.

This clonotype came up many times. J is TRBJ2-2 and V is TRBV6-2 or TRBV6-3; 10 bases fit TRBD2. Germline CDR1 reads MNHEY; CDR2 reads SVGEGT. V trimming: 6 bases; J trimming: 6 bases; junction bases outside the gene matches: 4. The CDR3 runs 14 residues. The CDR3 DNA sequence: TGTGCCAGCAGAACTAGCGGGATACCCGGGGAGCTGTTTTTT. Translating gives CASRTSGIPGELFF.

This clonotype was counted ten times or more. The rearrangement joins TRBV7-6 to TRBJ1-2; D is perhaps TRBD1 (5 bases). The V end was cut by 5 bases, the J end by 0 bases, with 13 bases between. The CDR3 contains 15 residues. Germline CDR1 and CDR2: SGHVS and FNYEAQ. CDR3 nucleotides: TGTGCCAGCAGCCCGGCGGGGGGTTCTAACTATGGCTACACCTTC. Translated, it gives CASSPAGGSNYGYTF.

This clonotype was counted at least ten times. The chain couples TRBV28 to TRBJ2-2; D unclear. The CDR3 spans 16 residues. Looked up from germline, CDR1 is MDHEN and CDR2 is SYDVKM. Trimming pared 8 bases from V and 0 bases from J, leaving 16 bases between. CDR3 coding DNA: TGTGCCAGCCTTGGGATGGCGCTCCCGAACACCGGGGAGCTGTTTTTT. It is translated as CASLGMALPNTGELFF. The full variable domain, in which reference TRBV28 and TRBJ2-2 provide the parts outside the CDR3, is DVKVTQSSRYLVKRTGEKVFLECVQDMDHENMFWYRQDPGLGLRLIYFSYDVKMKEKGDIPEGYSVSREKKERFSLILESASTNQTSMYLCASLGMALPNTGELFFGEGSRLTVL.

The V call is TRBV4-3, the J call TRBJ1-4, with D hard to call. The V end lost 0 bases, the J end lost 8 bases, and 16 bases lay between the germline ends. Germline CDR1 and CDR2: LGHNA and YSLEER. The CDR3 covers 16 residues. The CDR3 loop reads CASSQELVTLSEKLFF. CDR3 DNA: TGCGCCAGCAGCCAAGAATTGGTCACTCTGTCGGAAAAACTGTTTTTT.

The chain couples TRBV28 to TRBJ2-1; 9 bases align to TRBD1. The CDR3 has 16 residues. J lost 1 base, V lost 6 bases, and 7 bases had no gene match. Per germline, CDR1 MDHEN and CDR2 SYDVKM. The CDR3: CASSSTGTGSYNEQFF. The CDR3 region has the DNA TGTGCCAGCAGCTCCACCGGGACAGGGTCCTACAATGAGCAGTTCTTC.

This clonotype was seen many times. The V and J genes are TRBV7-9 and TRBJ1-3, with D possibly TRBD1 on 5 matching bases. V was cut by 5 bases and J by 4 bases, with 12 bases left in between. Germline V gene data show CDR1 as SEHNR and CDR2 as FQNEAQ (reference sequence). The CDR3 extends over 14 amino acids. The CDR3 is CASSADSFGNTIYF. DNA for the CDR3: TGTGCCAGCAGCGCCGACAGTTTCGGAAACACCATATATTTT.

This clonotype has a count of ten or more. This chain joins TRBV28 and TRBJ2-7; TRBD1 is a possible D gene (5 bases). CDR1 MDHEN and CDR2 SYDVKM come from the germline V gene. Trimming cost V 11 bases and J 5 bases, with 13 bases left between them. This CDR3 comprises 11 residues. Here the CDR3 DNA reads TGTGCCGCGAAGGGGTTTAACGAGCAGTACTTC. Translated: CAAKGFNEQYF. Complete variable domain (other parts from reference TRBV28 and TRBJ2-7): DVKVTQSSRYLVKRTGEKVFLECVQDMDHENMFWYRQDPGLGLRLIYFSYDVKMKEKGDIPEGYSVSREKKERFSLILESASTNQTSMYLCAAKGFNEQYFGPGTRLTVT.

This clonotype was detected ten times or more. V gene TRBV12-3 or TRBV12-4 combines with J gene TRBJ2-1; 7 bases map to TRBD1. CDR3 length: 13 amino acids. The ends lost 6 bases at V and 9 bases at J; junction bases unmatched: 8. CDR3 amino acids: CASRNRGASEQFF. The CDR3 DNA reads TGTGCCAGCAGAAACAGGGGTGCGAGTGAGCAGTTCTTC.

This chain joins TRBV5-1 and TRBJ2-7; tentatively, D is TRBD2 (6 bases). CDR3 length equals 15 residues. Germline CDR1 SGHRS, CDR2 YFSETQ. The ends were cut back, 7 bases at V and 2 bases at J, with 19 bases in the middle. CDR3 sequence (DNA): TGCGCCAGCCGGGGCGGGGCAGAAAATGCCTACGAGCAGTACTTC. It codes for CASRGGAENAYEQYF.